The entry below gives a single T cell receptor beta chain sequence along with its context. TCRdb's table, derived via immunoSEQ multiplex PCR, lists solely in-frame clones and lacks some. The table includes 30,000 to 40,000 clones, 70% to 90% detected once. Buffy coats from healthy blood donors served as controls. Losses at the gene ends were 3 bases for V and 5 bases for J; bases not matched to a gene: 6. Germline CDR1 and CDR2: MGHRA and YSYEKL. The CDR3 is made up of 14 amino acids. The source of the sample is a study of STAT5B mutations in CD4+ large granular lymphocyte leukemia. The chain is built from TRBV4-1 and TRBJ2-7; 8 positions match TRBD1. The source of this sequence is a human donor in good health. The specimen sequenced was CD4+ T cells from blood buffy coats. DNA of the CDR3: TGCGCCAGCAGCCAGAGGGAGGACAGGGACGAGCAGTACTTC. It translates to CASSQREDRDEQYF.